The 15 T cell receptor beta chains reported below all come from one sample, sequenced in a study of cytomegalovirus exposure and HLA in healthy donors. The PCR ran on 60 Vbeta and 13 Jbeta primers. The assay was immunoSEQ multiplex PCR, and TCRdb's table has in-frame clones only and misses some. The sample lists roughly 90,000 clones; over 80% were seen once. Material for sequencing was PBMCs. These receptors were taken from a man aged 18 to 30 in good health and CMV-seronegative.

The chain is built from TRBV7-9 and TRBJ1-4, with D tentatively TRBD1 (5 bases). The CDR3 has 14 amino acids. The V gene lost 1 base and the J gene lost 5 bases, with 8 bases spanning the gap. Germline V lookup: CDR1 SEHNR, CDR2 FQNEAQ (reference sequence). The CDR3 spells CASSLGGGNEKLFF. The CDR3 coding sequence is TGTGCCAGCAGCTTAGGCGGGGGGAATGAAAAACTGTTTTTT.

This clone was observed a few times. The chain links TRBV28 to TRBJ2-7; possibly TRBD2 for D (5 bases). The CDR3 covers 17 residues. CDR1 and CDR2 (germline): MDHEN, SYDVKM. The V and J ends lost 6 bases and 0 bases respectively, with 21 bases between them. The CDR3 DNA reads TGTGCCAGCAGCCTCCAAAGACTGTTGGGGAGCTCCTACGAGCAGTACTTC. It yields the protein CASSLQRLLGSSYEQYF. Together with reference TRBV28 and TRBJ2-7, the CDR3 gives the full variable domain: DVKVTQSSRYLVKRTGEKVFLECVQDMDHENMFWYRQDPGLGLRLIYFSYDVKMKEKGDIPEGYSVSREKKERFSLILESASTNQTSMYLCASSLQRLLGSSYEQYFGPGTRLTVT.

This clone appeared a few times. The V gene is TRBV9, the J gene TRBJ1-2; 9 bases map to TRBD1. The germline V gene encodes CDR1 SGDLS and CDR2 YYNGEE. V trimming: 1 base; J trimming: 3 bases; junction bases outside the gene matches: 16. This CDR3 is 19 amino acids long. This chain's CDR3 is CASSVWDRELRGSDYGYTF. The CDR3 DNA sequence: TGTGCCAGCAGCGTATGGGACAGGGAGTTACGTGGGTCGGACTATGGCTACACCTTC.

This chain joins TRBV5-1 and TRBJ2-3; 12 positions match TRBD2. Germline values: CDR1 SGHRS, CDR2 YFSETQ. J gave up 5 bases and V 5 bases, and 6 bases lay outside the gene matches. The CDR3 extends over 15 amino acids. In DNA form, the CDR3 reads TGCGCCAGCAGTAGACTAGCGGGAGATGTAGATACGCAGTATTTT. The encoded protein is CASSRLAGDVDTQYF.

This chain joins TRBV27 and TRBJ1-6, with 7 positions matching TRBD1. V dropped 4 bases and J dropped 5; count of bases not matched to a gene: 8. Germline V gene lookup returns CDR1 MNHEY and CDR2 SMNVEV (reference sequence). The CDR3 loop spans 16 amino acids. The CDR3 DNA reads as TGTGCCAGCAGTTCCGAACAGGGGAACCATAATTCACCCCTCCACTTT. Encoded protein: CASSSEQGNHNSPLHF.

The chain combines TRBV28 with TRBJ1-1; TRBD1 is a possible D gene (6 bases). Looked up from germline, CDR1 is MDHEN and CDR2 is SYDVKM. This CDR3 has 14 residues. V lost 6 bases to trimming and J lost 6 bases, with 17 bases between them. CDR3 DNA sequence: TGTGCCAGCAGGTCCGACAGGTTGACGGCTGAAGCTTTCTTT. Protein: CASRSDRLTAEAFF.

This sequence joins TRBV18 and TRBJ2-1; maybe TRBD2 (6 bases). This CDR3 spans 16 amino acids. V was cut by 3 bases and J by 2 bases, with 14 bases left in between. Germline CDR1 and CDR2: KGHSH and LQKENI. CDR3 amino acids: CASSPSSGVTYNEQFF. The CDR3 DNA is TGTGCCAGCTCACCTTCATCGGGAGTGACCTACAATGAGCAGTTCTTC.

The rearrangement joins TRBV27 to TRBJ1-4, with 8 bases that match TRBD1. The CDR3 has 14 amino acids. V was clipped by 6 bases and J by 7 bases; unmatched bases: 7. Germline CDR1 MNHEY, CDR2 SMNVEV (reference sequence). CDR3 protein: CASSIGQGPEKLFF. The CDR3 DNA follows: TGTGCCAGCAGCATTGGACAGGGACCTGAAAAACTGTTTTTT.

The chain joins TRBV7-3 to TRBJ2-1; weak D call: TRBD2 (6 bases). Trimming removed 1 base at V and 9 bases at J, with 7 bases between. CDR3 length: 12 residues. Germline V gene lookup returns CDR1 SGHTA and CDR2 FQGTGA. The CDR3, as DNA: TGTGCCAGCAGCTTAATGCGGGGTGAGCAGTTCTTC. It specifies CASSLMRGEQFF.

CDR3 region: CASSLLATGFQYEQYF. The CDR3, as DNA: TGTGCCAGCAGCCTCCTGGCGACAGGGTTTCAATACGAGCAGTACTTC. The chain carries TRBV7-9 and TRBJ2-7; 7 positions match TRBD1. The CDR3 covers 16 residues. Germline V gene sequence: CDR1 SEHNR, CDR2 FQNEAQ (reference sequence). Trimming at V came to 5 bases and at J to 4 bases, leaving 14 bases not matched to a gene. Supplemented by reference TRBV7-9 and TRBJ2-7, the full variable domain reads DTGVSQNPRHKITKRGQNVTFRCDPISEHNRLYWYRQTLGQGPEFLTYFQNEAQLEKSRLLSDRFSAERPKGSFSTLEIQRTEQGDSAMYLCASSLLATGFQYEQYFGPGTRLTVT.

V gene TRBV20-1 combines with J gene TRBJ2-1, with D maybe TRBD2 (5 bases). The CDR3 contains 11 residues. Germline CDR1 and CDR2: DFQATT and SNEGSKA (reference sequence). The ends were cut back, 5 bases at V and 6 bases at J, with 8 bases in the middle. The CDR3 reads CSALGGNEQFF. The CDR3 region has the DNA TGCAGTGCTCTTGGAGGCAATGAGCAGTTCTTC.

V and J are TRBV28 and TRBJ2-7, with 8 bases fitting TRBD1. V was pared by 7 bases and J by 0 bases, with 14 bases of the junction left unmatched. This CDR3 is built from 17 residues. Germline assignment: CDR1 MDHEN and CDR2 SYDVKM. CDR3 nucleotides: TGTGCCAGCATTAGGTCCGGGGCAGGGGGCTTCTCCTACGAGCAGTACTTC. It is translated as CASIRSGAGGFSYEQYF.

The CDR3, as DNA: TGTGCCAGCAGTTTGGGCAGGGATTGGCAGCCCCAGCATTTT. It codes for CASSLGRDWQPQHF. The J gene is TRBJ1-5, the V gene TRBV28; tentatively, D is TRBD1 (5 bases). Trimming removed 3 bases at V and 7 bases at J, with 13 bases between. The germline V gene has CDR1 MDHEN and CDR2 SYDVKM. This CDR3 has 14 residues.

The chain uses TRBV21-1 and TRBJ2-1; the table's D gene call, TRBD1, was not cross checked with the DNA. TRBV21-1 is listed as a pseudogene. This CDR3 is 17 amino acids long. CDR3 residues: CASSKVVTGGNYNEQFF. The DNA for the CDR3 is TGTGCCAGCAGCAAAGTAGTGACAGGGGGCAACTACAATGAGCAGTTCTTC.

The chain joins TRBV28 to TRBJ1-5; D is undetermined. The V and J ends lost 6 bases and 2 bases respectively, with 8 bases between them. The length of the CDR3 is 13 residues. Germline CDR1 reads MDHEN; CDR2 reads SYDVKM. CDR3 coding DNA: TGTGCCAGCAGCCCCGTCGGCAATCAGCCCCAGCATTTT. This translates into CASSPVGNQPQHF.